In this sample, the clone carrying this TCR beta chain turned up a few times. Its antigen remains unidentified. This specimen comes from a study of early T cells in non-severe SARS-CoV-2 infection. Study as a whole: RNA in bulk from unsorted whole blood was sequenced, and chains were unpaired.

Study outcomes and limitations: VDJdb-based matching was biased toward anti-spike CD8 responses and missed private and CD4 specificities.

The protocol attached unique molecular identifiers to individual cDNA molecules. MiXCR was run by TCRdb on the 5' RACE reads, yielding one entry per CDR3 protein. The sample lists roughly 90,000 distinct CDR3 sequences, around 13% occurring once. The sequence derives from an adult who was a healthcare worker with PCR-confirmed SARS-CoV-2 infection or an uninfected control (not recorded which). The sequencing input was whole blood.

CDR3 sequence (DNA): TGTGCCAGCAGCGCTGACAGGGGGCGTCAGCAGTTCTTC. It codes for CASSADRGRQQFF. This chain connects TRBV5-4 to TRBJ2-1, with TRBD1 matching 10 bases. CDR1 and CDR2 from the germline V gene are SGHNT and YYREEE (reference sequence). This CDR3 comprises 13 residues. V trimming: 4 bases; J trimming: 11 bases; junction bases outside the gene matches: 6. Full variable domain (missing parts from reference TRBV5-4 and TRBJ2-1): ETGVTQSPTHLIKTRGQQVTLRCSSQSGHNTVSWYQQALGQGPQFIFQYYREEENGRGNFPPRFSGLQFPNYSSELNVNALELDDSALYLCASSADRGRQQFFGPGTRLTVL.